A selection of T cell receptor beta chains follows, all from one sample in a study of blood T cell repertoires in COVID-19. Here immunoSEQ multiplex PCR was the method, and the copy in TCRdb shows in-frame clones only, minus some. This sample has around 200,000 clones, with more than 75% found just once. Sequenced input: peripheral blood. These receptor sequences come from a woman younger than 35 who had recovered from COVID-19. Both conserved end residues are part of each CDR3. D genes are given only for firm matches. Size tells how often a clone was seen (once, few, many) or the class of an expanded clone, and some rows leave it out.

j_call | clone_size | cdr3_length | d_call | v_call | cdr3_aa | cdr3_nt
TRBJ1-2 | - | 15 | TRBD1 | TRBV5-5 | CASSSEGQGIYGYTF | TGTGCCAGCAGCTCCGAGGGACAGGGGATCTATGGCTACACCTTC
TRBJ2-3 | - | 15 | TRBD1 | TRBV19 | CASTPRDRGGDTQYF | TGTGCCAGTACCCCGAGGGACAGGGGTGGAGATACGCAGTATTTT
TRBJ1-3 | - | 14 | - | TRBV18 | CASSPSPSGNTIYF | TGTGCCAGCTCACCGAGCCCGTCTGGAAACACCATATATTTT
TRBJ2-7 | - | 15 | TRBD1 | TRBV4-1 | CASSHHGQGADEQYF | TGCGCCAGCAGCCATCATGGACAGGGGGCCGACGAGCAGTACTTC
TRBJ2-7 | - | 15 | TRBD1 | TRBV6-6 | CASSYGQGSSYEQYF | TGTGCCAGCAGTTACGGACAGGGCAGCTCCTACGAGCAGTACTTC
TRBJ1-2 | - | 14 | - | TRBV7-2 | CASSLGSGGYGYTF | TGTGCCAGCAGCTTAGGCTCGGGAGGCTATGGCTACACCTTC
TRBJ1-1 | - | 11 | - | TRBV5-1 | CASSFDFEAFF | TGCGCCAGCAGCTTTGACTTTGAAGCTTTCTTT
TRBJ2-7 | - | 13 | - | TRBV9 | CASSAQGSYEQYF | TGTGCCAGCAGCGCTCAGGGATCCTACGAGCAGTACTTC
TRBJ2-2 | - | 14 | TRBD1 | TRBV14 | CASSQPGQAGELFF | TGTGCCAGCAGCCAACCCGGACAGGCCGGGGAGCTGTTTTTT
TRBJ2-1 | many | 15 | TRBD2 | TRBV5-1 | CASSLAGGFYNEQFF | TGCGCCAGCAGCTTAGCGGGGGGCTTCTACAATGAGCAGTTCTTC
TRBJ2-7 | - | 14 | TRBD1 | TRBV6-6 | CASTGAGGNSEQYF | TGTGCCAGCACCGGAGCAGGGGGAAATAGCGAGCAGTACTTC
TRBJ2-3 | - | 12 | - | TRBV5-6 | CASSLGGDTQYF | TGTGCCAGCAGCTTAGGGGGAGATACGCAGTATTTT
TRBJ1-1 | - | 14 | - | TRBV27 | CASSWTGLNTEAFF | TGTGCCAGCAGTTGGACCGGACTCAACACTGAAGCTTTCTTT
TRBJ1-2 | - | 15 | - | TRBV19 | CASSPLGHSRYGYTF | TGTGCCAGTAGCCCCCTGGGACACAGTCGCTATGGCTACACCTTC
TRBJ2-7 | - | 16 | TRBD1 | TRBV9 | CASSVTGQGFLSEQYF | TGTGCCAGCAGCGTTACCGGACAGGGGTTCTTGAGCGAGCAGTACTTC
TRBJ2-1 | - | 15 | TRBD2 | TRBV4-3 | CASSRLADSYNEQFF | TGCGCCAGCAGCCGTCTAGCGGACTCCTACAATGAGCAGTTCTTC
TRBJ1-2 | - | 15 | TRBD1 | TRBV7-2 | CASSFTVGDRDGYTF | TGTGCCAGCAGCTTTACCGTTGGGGACAGGGATGGCTACACCTTC